The next 14 T cell receptor beta chains were all read from a single sample in a study of radiation and T cells in renal cell carcinoma. Regarding time point: blood 4 weeks post-SBRT, at nephrectomy. Sample treatment: 15 Gy SBRT to primary tumor, nephrectomy 4 weeks later. Libraries were prepared by immunoSEQ multiplex PCR; TCRdb keeps only in-frame clonotypes and omits some of them. The sample consists of around 77,000 clones, around 78% of them appearing once. Source: blood, taken from a patient whose treatment included radiotherapy and nephrectomy. The origin of the receptors is a woman between 55 and 75 years old with renal cell carcinoma.

The chain has TRBV7-3 and TRBJ2-3, with 7 bases that match TRBD2. CDR3 length equals 17 residues. Germline assignment: CDR1 SGHTA and CDR2 FQGTGA. V lost 5 bases and J lost 2; bases outside the gene matches: 13. The CDR3 DNA is TGTGCCAGCAGCCTCCTGCCCAGCGGGGCTATCACAGATACGCAGTATTTT. Residues: CASSLLPSGAITDTQYF.

This chain links TRBV25-1 with TRBJ2-2; D is undetermined. This CDR3 region has 13 residues. The ends were cut back, 5 bases at V and 2 bases at J, with 6 bases in the middle. Germline assignment: CDR1 MGHDK and CDR2 SYGVNS. The CDR3 reads CASSRVNTGELFF. In nucleotides, the CDR3 is TGTGCCAGCAGTCGGGTTAACACCGGGGAGCTGTTTTTT.

The chain combines TRBV7-8 with TRBJ1-1; no clear D gene. The CDR3 consists of 15 residues. Trimming removed 5 bases from V and 0 bases from J, with 13 bases in between. CDR1 is SGHVS and CDR2 is FQNEAQ in the germline V gene. The CDR3: CASSLLSSMNTEAFF. In nucleotides, the CDR3 is TGTGCCAGCAGCCTTCTTTCTTCGATGAACACTGAAGCTTTCTTT.

V is TRBV7-2 and J is TRBJ2-3; D assignment may be TRBD1 or TRBD2 (6 bases each). The CDR3 is 15 residues long. Trimming took 3 bases from V and 1 from J, leaving 11 bases between them. Germline V CDR1 and CDR2: SGHTA, FQGNSA. CDR3 in amino acids: CASSLGGTRTDTQYF. DNA for the CDR3: TGTGCCAGCAGCTTGGGGGGCACACGCACAGATACGCAGTATTTT.

J is TRBJ1-4 and V is TRBV4-1; no firm D call. The germline V and J ends were trimmed by 0 bases and 5 bases, with 13 bases remaining between them. CDR1 is MGHRA, CDR2 YSYEKL, per germline. This CDR3 contains 16 residues. CDR3 DNA: TGCGCCAGCAGCCAAGATCCAGCACGTGCCAATGAAAAACTGTTTTTT. Translating gives CASSQDPARANEKLFF.

CDR3 in amino acids: CASSLNGGNYGYTF. Written as DNA, the CDR3 is TGTGCCAGCAGCTTAAACGGCGGGAACTATGGCTACACCTTC. This chain connects TRBV7-2 to TRBJ1-2, with no clear D. Germline CDR1 and CDR2: SGHTA and FQGNSA. V was trimmed by 2 bases and J by 2 bases, leaving 9 bases between them. The CDR3 spans 14 residues.

The chain joins TRBV11-2 to TRBJ1-2; D remains ambiguous. CDR3 length: 13 residues. CDR1 is SGHAT, CDR2 FQNNGV, per germline. V lost 1 base and J 7 bases, leaving 10 bases between the germline ends. In DNA, the CDR3 is TGTGCCAGCAGCTTAGGCTGGCGGGGTGGCTACACCTTC. Translated, it gives CASSLGWRGGYTF.

Concerning this clone: The same CDR3 arises from other DNA sequences in this sample as well. The V and J genes are TRBV18 and TRBJ1-2, with D maybe TRBD1 (5 bases). V was shortened by 2 bases and J by 2 bases, with 6 bases between the two germline ends. The germline V gene encodes CDR1 KGHSH and CDR2 LQKENI. The CDR3 has 13 residues. Here the CDR3 DNA reads TGTGCCAGCTCACCAGACAGCAACTATGGCTACACCTTC. Its protein is CASSPDSNYGYTF.

This chain joins TRBV6-6 and TRBJ1-2; TRBD1 is a possible D gene (5 bases). Germline values: CDR1 MNHNY, CDR2 SVGAGI (reference sequence). The V end lost 6 bases, the J end lost 0 bases, and 8 bases lay between the germline ends. This CDR3 spans 13 amino acids. CDR3 DNA: TGTGCCAGCAGGGGGCAGCCTAACTATGGCTACACCTTC. It codes for CASRGQPNYGYTF.

The sample holds a few counts of this clone. The chain couples TRBV9 to TRBJ2-3; 8 bases match TRBD2. Germline assignment: CDR1 SGDLS and CDR2 YYNGEE. The CDR3 has 15 residues. The V gene end was trimmed by 7 bases and the J gene end by 3 bases; junction bases not matched to a gene: 10. The CDR3 spells CASAPGGSSTDTQYF. CDR3 sequence (DNA): TGTGCCAGCGCTCCGGGGGGGTCTTCAACAGATACGCAGTATTTT. Looking up the rest from reference TRBV9 and TRBJ2-3 gives the full variable domain: DSGVTQTPKHLITATGQRVTLRCSPRSGDLSVYWYQQSLDQGLQFLIQYYNGEERAKGNILERFSAQQFPDLHSELNLSSLELGDSALYFCASAPGGSSTDTQYFGPGTRLTVL.

The chain recombines TRBV19 with TRBJ1-4, with D unresolved. V lost 5 bases and J lost 7, with 11 bases in between. CDR3 length equals 13 residues. CDR1 and CDR2 (germline): LNHDA, SQIVND (reference sequence). The CDR3 is CASSAITGEKLFF. CDR3 coding DNA: TGTGCCAGTAGTGCAATCACCGGTGAAAAACTGTTTTTT.

This chain connects TRBV4-2 to TRBJ2-1; weak D call: TRBD2 (5 bases). Per germline, CDR1 LGHNA and CDR2 YNFKEQ. This CDR3 is 14 amino acids long. V was pared by 1 base and J by 8 bases, with 12 bases between. This CDR3 is CASSQGTDLDEQFF. As DNA, the CDR3 is TGTGCCAGCAGCCAAGGGACGGACTTGGATGAGCAGTTCTTC.

This clone occurred a few times. This chain connects TRBV5-6 to TRBJ1-2; TRBD1 is a possible D gene (5 bases). CDR3 length: 15 amino acids. CDR1 and CDR2 (germline): SGHDT, YYEEEE. The ends were cut back, 2 bases at V and 3 bases at J, with 14 bases in the middle. In DNA form, the CDR3 reads TGTGCCAGCAGCTTCGTTGAAGGGGAGTACTATGGCTACACCTTC. This gives the protein CASSFVEGEYYGYTF.

V is TRBV6-6 and J is TRBJ2-1; 12 nucleotides align to TRBD1. After removal of 6 bases from V and 8 bases from J, the junction contained 8 bases not matched to a gene. This CDR3 region has 15 residues. The germline V gene has CDR1 MNHNY and CDR2 SVGAGI (reference sequence). The CDR3 loop is CASRGDRGRIYEQFF. The CDR3 DNA reads TGTGCCAGCAGGGGGGACAGGGGGCGCATCTATGAGCAGTTCTTC.